Below are 2 T cell receptor beta chains sequenced from a single sample in a study of neoadjuvant anti-PD-1 for oral cavity cancer. Profiled with immunoSEQ multiplex PCR; TCRdb holds only in-frame clones, not every one. The sample includes around 60,000 clones, approximately 79% seen only once; the top ten take 2% to 3%. Sequenced material: PBMCs, taken before nivolumab (anti-PD-1) treatment. These receptors all stem from a person aged 35 to 85 with oral cavity squamous cell carcinoma.

V is TRBV27 and J is TRBJ1-2; unclear D gene. Trimming pared 6 bases from V and 6 bases from J, leaving 17 bases between. The V gene's germline CDR1 is MNHEY and CDR2 SMNVEV (reference sequence). The CDR3 is 14 residues long. CDR3 nucleotides: TGTGCCAGCAGATACCGGGGTGGGAGTGATGGCTACACCTTC. This translates into CASRYRGGSDGYTF.

This clone occurred once. J is TRBJ1-1 and V is TRBV16; TRBD1 aligns across 7 bases. There are 14 residues in the CDR3. CDR1 and CDR2 from the germline V gene are KGHSY and FQNENV. J lost 4 bases, V lost 3 bases, and 5 bases had no gene match. The CDR3: CASSHRTGVTEAFF. Written as DNA, the CDR3 is TGTGCCAGCAGCCATCGTACAGGGGTCACTGAAGCTTTCTTT. Full variable domain (rest looked up from reference TRBV16 and TRBJ1-1): GEEVAQTPKHLVRGEGQKAKLYCAPIKGHSYVFWYQQVLKNEFKFLISFQNENVFDETGMPKERFSAKCLPNSPCSLEIQATKLEDSAVYFCASSHRTGVTEAFFGQGTRLTVV.